The T cell receptor (beta chain) under discussion was sequenced for a study of lymphopenia after photon versus proton radiotherapy. Germline V CDR1 and CDR2: LNHDA, SQIVND (reference sequence). Trimming pared 1 base from V and 6 bases from J, leaving 10 bases between. The CDR3 sequence is 14 residues long. Study-wide findings and caveats: After the lymphocyte nadir, photon-treated repertoires showed oligoclonal expansion, especially of CD8+ Temra cells. Proton therapy kept repertoires fairly stable, unlike photons, which gained effector/memory cells.

Clones were read by immunoSEQ multiplex PCR, and TCRdb kept only the in-frame ones, dropping some. The sample has tens of thousands of clones; 84% are singletons. This clone was observed a single time. Its cognate antigen is unknown. The sequences come from peripheral blood, collected from a patient treated with proton-based radiotherapy. The TCR comes from a woman aged 70 to 79 with pancreatic cancer. V usage is TRBV19 and J usage is TRBJ1-5, with D tentatively TRBD1 (6 bases). CDR3 sequence: CASSIVRGGQPQHF. The CDR3, as DNA: TGTGCCAGTAGTATAGTCAGGGGTGGTCAGCCCCAGCATTTT.